This T cell receptor (beta chain) was observed in a study of control samples from healthy donors and cancer patients (dated by TCRdb to 2020 to 2021). The library was made by the immunoSEQ multiplex PCR assay. In its TCRdb copy, this immuneACCESS table keeps in-frame sequences only and misses some clones. Where compared with another copy, unresolved V genes explain less than half of these, and the others have no known cause. This sample holds over 85,000 clones; approximately 93% were observed only once. Approximately 1.5% of the sample lies in the top ten. This clone occurred once. There is no known antigen for this receptor. No base qualities exist here, and no much larger clone lies one base off it. Sample: blood. This receptor was obtained from a woman aged 25 to 39 in good health.

CDR3 sequence: CASSFQGADTEAFF. The nucleotide sequence reads as follows: TGCGCCAGCAGCTTCCAGGGGGCGGACACTGAAGCTTTCTTT. Recombination linked TRBV5-1 to TRBJ1-1, with 8 junctional bases fitting TRBD1. From its cysteine to its phenylalanine, the CDR3 spans 14 amino acids. The entry retains the CDR3 DNA only, 42 bases that are in frame from base 1. Sequences SGHRS (CDR1) and YFSETQ (CDR2) are obtained from the germline V gene. Trimming takes 2 bases off V and 3 bases off J; junction bases not matched to a gene: 3.